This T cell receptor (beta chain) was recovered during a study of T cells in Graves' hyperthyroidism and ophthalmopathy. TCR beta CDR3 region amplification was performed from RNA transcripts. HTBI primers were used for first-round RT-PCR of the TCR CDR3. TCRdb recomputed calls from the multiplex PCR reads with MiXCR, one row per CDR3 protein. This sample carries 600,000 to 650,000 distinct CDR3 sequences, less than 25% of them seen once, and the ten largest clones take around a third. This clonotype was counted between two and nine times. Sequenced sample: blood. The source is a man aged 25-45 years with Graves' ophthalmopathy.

CDR3 protein: CASSSQTTGELTYEQYF. The CDR3 DNA reads TGTGCCAGCAGTTCCCAAACTACAGGGGAACTTACCTACGAGCAGTACTTC. The chain has TRBV25-1 and TRBJ2-7, with 7 bases lining up with TRBD1. Germline trimming cut 5 bases from V and 2 bases from J; bases unmatched to any gene: 15. Looked up from germline, CDR1 is MGHDK and CDR2 is SYGVNS. The CDR3 spans 17 residues.